This T cell receptor (beta chain) was recorded in a study of blood T cell repertoires in COVID-19. Whole-study context: Specimens from acute and convalescent COVID-19 originated in the United States, Italy and Spain.

As originally analysed: By means of reference gene primer amplification, nucleated cell counts were estimated. Assay used: immunoSEQ multiplex PCR; TCRdb lists only in-frame clones, some missing. V, J and clone size are taken as reported in that table, and D and trimming were inferred from the DNA itself. This table has under 250,000 clones, around four fifths appearing once. With 1 base clipped from V and 5 bases from J, the junction kept 7 bases outside the gene matches. Germline V gene data show CDR1 as LNHNV and CDR2 as YYDKDF (reference sequence). The CDR3 sequence is 16 residues long. The material sequenced was peripheral blood. The chain couples TRBV15 to TRBJ2-3; 9 bases are a match to TRBD2. The source is a woman aged 55-70 years who had recovered from COVID-19. The CDR3 sequence is CATSRVGGGGIDTQYF. In nucleotides, the CDR3 is TGTGCCACCAGCAGAGTAGGCGGGGGGGGAATAGATACGCAGTATTTT.